This TCR beta chain was found in a study of control samples from healthy donors and cancer patients. The table came from immunoSEQ multiplex PCR; TCRdb's copy has only in-frame clones and leaves some out. There are some 190,000 clones in the sample, with approximately 2.2% held by the top ten. Germline CDR1 reads KGHSH; CDR2 reads LQKENI. The CDR3 sequence is 18 residues long. V was shortened by 0 bases and J by 6 bases, with 21 bases between the two germline ends. V and J are TRBV18 and TRBJ2-1; D might be TRBD2 (6 bases). The origin of this receptor is a woman in her twenties or thirties in good health. The specimen sequenced was blood. For the CDR3, the DNA is TGTGCCAGCTCACCACCGGAGGGTGGGACCCAGGGACGCAATGAGCAGTTCTTC. This translates into CASSPPEGGTQGRNEQFF.